This is a list of T cell receptor beta chains from one sample in a study of regulatory T cells in long-lasting Graves disease. MiXCR was run by TCRdb on the multiplex PCR reads, yielding one entry per CDR3 protein. Here the sample spans some 490,000 distinct CDR3 sequences, around 11% being singletons. The sample also formed part of further work on T cells in Graves' hyperthyroidism and ophthalmopathy.

Sample: peripheral blood mononuclear cells (PBMCs), taken at new diagnosis, from a patient treated with antithyroid drugs. These receptors came from a woman aged 30 to 39 with Graves disease. Both conserved end residues are part of each CDR3. The D gene is left open where the match is weak. Expanded clones are given a class, and other clones once, few, many or no size at all.

len: 16
v_gene: TRBV3-1
abundance: NA
j_gene: TRBJ1-1
d_gene: NA
CDR3aa: CASSQEIGQLNTEAFF
CDR3nt: TGTGCCAGCAGCCAAGAGATCGGACAGTTGAACACTGAAGCTTTCTTT

len: 15
v_gene: TRBV7-9
abundance: NA
j_gene: TRBJ2-1
d_gene: TRBD1
CDR3aa: CASSLVQGIYYEQFF
CDR3nt: TGTGCCAGCAGCTTAGTACAGGGGATTTACTACGAGCAGTTCTTC

len: 12
v_gene: TRBV6-2/TRBV6-3
abundance: few
j_gene: TRBJ2-3
d_gene: TRBD2
CDR3aa: CASSWRLAAQYF
CDR3nt: TGTGCCAGCAGTTGGCGACTAGCGGCACAGTATTTT

len: 15
v_gene: TRBV7-8
abundance: many
j_gene: TRBJ2-3
d_gene: NA
CDR3aa: CASSLRDSSTDTQYF
CDR3nt: TGTGCCAGCAGCTTACGGGATTCTAGCACAGATACGCAGTATTTT

len: 16
v_gene: TRBV27
abundance: NA
j_gene: TRBJ1-1
d_gene: NA
CDR3aa: CASSFGAGLLNTEAFF
CDR3nt: TGTGCCAGCAGTTTCGGTGCGGGACTTCTGAACACTGAAGCTTTCTTT

len: 15
v_gene: TRBV4-2
abundance: many
j_gene: TRBJ1-2
d_gene: NA
CDR3aa: CASSQDLAGLGGYTF
CDR3nt: TGTGCCAGCAGCCAAGATCTGGCAGGGTTGGGTGGCTACACCTTC

len: 15
v_gene: TRBV13
abundance: NA
j_gene: TRBJ2-7
d_gene: NA
CDR3aa: CASSLIGQNRYEQYF
CDR3nt: TGTGCCAGCAGCTTAATCGGACAGAACCGCTACGAGCAGTACTTC

len: 13
v_gene: TRBV19
abundance: many
j_gene: TRBJ2-3
d_gene: NA
CDR3aa: CASSLTVSDTQYF
CDR3nt: TGTGCCAGTAGTCTTACCGTTTCGGATACGCAGTATTTT

len: 14
v_gene: TRBV5-1
abundance: NA
j_gene: TRBJ1-4
d_gene: NA
CDR3aa: CASSLAEGNEKLFF
CDR3nt: TGCGCCAGCAGCTTGGCCGAGGGTAATGAAAAACTGTTTTTT

len: 13
v_gene: TRBV7-9
abundance: many
j_gene: TRBJ1-4
d_gene: NA
CDR3aa: CASSGQFNEKLFF
CDR3nt: TGTGCCAGCAGTGGACAGTTTAATGAAAAACTGTTTTTT

len: 14
v_gene: TRBV4-1
abundance: many
j_gene: TRBJ1-6
d_gene: NA
CDR3aa: CASTRTEINSPLHF
CDR3nt: TGCGCCAGCACTCGGACAGAAATTAATTCACCCCTCCACTTT

len: 17
v_gene: TRBV15
abundance: many
j_gene: TRBJ1-5
d_gene: NA
CDR3aa: CATSRVSTGRFNQPQHF
CDR3nt: TGTGCCACCAGCAGAGTTTCAACAGGGAGATTCAATCAGCCCCAGCATTTT

len: 15
v_gene: TRBV7-9
abundance: few
j_gene: TRBJ2-3
d_gene: NA
CDR3aa: CASSLAFMSDLTQYF
CDR3nt: TGTGCCAGCAGCTTAGCGTTTATGTCTGACCTTACGCAGTATTTT

len: 11
v_gene: TRBV10-3
abundance: many
j_gene: TRBJ1-1
d_gene: NA
CDR3aa: CAISTNTEAFF
CDR3nt: TGTGCCATCAGTACGAACACTGAAGCTTTCTTT

len: 12
v_gene: TRBV19
abundance: many
j_gene: TRBJ1-1
d_gene: NA
CDR3aa: CASSSGDLQAFF
CDR3nt: TGTGCCAGTAGCTCCGGGGACCTGCAAGCTTTCTTT